The 14 T cell receptor beta chains presented below share a single source sample, sequenced in a study of blood T cell repertoires in COVID-19. Produced via immunoSEQ multiplex PCR; TCRdb's table is partial and in-frame only. The sample records approximately 90,000 clones, approximately 82% being singletons. The sample was peripheral blood. The receptors derive from a man in his sixties with acute or convalescent COVID-19.

The V call is TRBV5-4, the J call TRBJ1-3; 9 bases align to TRBD1. Trimming removed 2 bases from V and 0 bases from J; junction bases left unmatched: 6. The CDR3 sequence is 17 residues long. In germline, CDR1 is SGHNT, CDR2 YYREEE (reference sequence). The CDR3 spells CASSFGQGPVSGNTIYF. The CDR3 nucleotides read TGTGCCAGCAGCTTCGGACAGGGGCCCGTCTCTGGAAACACCATATATTTT.

This clone was seen more than once but under ten times. The chain employs TRBV28 and TRBJ2-7; a weak D match, TRBD2 (5 bases). The CDR3 spans 15 residues. Germline V CDR1 and CDR2: MDHEN, SYDVKM. Trimming removed 3 bases at V and 1 base at J, with 13 bases between. CDR3 residues: CASSFQSGGSYEQYF. DNA for the CDR3: TGTGCCAGCAGTTTTCAGTCCGGCGGGTCCTACGAGCAGTACTTC.

This chain links TRBV29-1 with TRBJ2-1, with D tentatively TRBD1 (6 bases). Germline lookup yields CDR1 SQVTM and CDR2 ANQGSEA. The CDR3 covers 13 residues. With 7 bases removed from V and 3 bases from J, the gap between germline ends came to 13 bases. In nucleotides, the CDR3 is TGCAGCGCTGGCGGACAGATCTACAATGAGCAGTTCTTC. It yields the protein CSAGGQIYNEQFF.

This chain joins TRBV5-1 and TRBJ1-2, with 7 bases lining up with TRBD1. This CDR3 is built from 13 residues. With V trimmed by 4 bases and J by 5 bases, 5 bases remained unmatched. Per the germline V gene, CDR1 is SGHRS and CDR2 is YFSETQ. The CDR3: CASSPGQEYGYTF. As DNA, the CDR3 is TGCGCCAGCAGCCCTGGACAGGAATATGGCTACACCTTC.

The chain couples TRBV6-5 to TRBJ1-5; D perhaps matches TRBD1 (5 bases). Trimming took off 2 bases at V and 0 bases at J, with 11 bases between the two ends. The V gene's germline CDR1 is MNHEY and CDR2 SVGAGI. This CDR3 is 16 amino acids long. The CDR3 loop is CASSYMGPNSNQPQHF. CDR3 nucleotide sequence: TGTGCCAGCAGTTACATGGGGCCTAATAGCAATCAGCCCCAGCATTTT.

V usage is TRBV18 and J usage is TRBJ2-7; D might be TRBD2 (5 bases). The ends were cut back, 3 bases at V and 2 bases at J, with 5 bases in the middle. This CDR3 has 12 amino acids. The germline gives CDR1 KGHSH, CDR2 LQKENI. In DNA form, the CDR3 reads TGTGCCAGCTCACCCGGGACCTACGAGCAGTACTTC. Translating gives CASSPGTYEQYF.

The rearrangement joins TRBV6-2 or TRBV6-3 to TRBJ1-1; a possible D gene is TRBD1 (5 bases). Germline lookup yields CDR1 MNHEY and CDR2 SVGEGT. This CDR3 has 14 residues. Between the trimmed V and J ends, which lost 2 bases and 5 bases, there was a span of 12 bases. For the CDR3, the DNA is TGTGCCAGCAGTTACCACCAGGGCTGGACTGAAGCTTTCTTT. Its protein is CASSYHQGWTEAFF.

Here the CDR3 reads CASSLGGTASGNTIYF. CDR3 in DNA: TGTGCCAGCAGCTTGGGAGGGACAGCCTCTGGAAACACCATATATTTT. This chain uses TRBV5-6 with TRBJ1-3, with 7 positions matching TRBD1. The CDR3 totals 16 residues. Per the germline V gene, CDR1 is SGHDT and CDR2 is YYEEEE. Unmatched junction bases numbered 3, after V lost 0 bases and J lost 0 bases. Supplemented by reference TRBV5-6 and TRBJ1-3, the full variable domain reads DAGVTQSPTHLIKTRGQQVTLRCSPKSGHDTVSWYQQALGQGPQFIFQYYEEEERQRGNFPDRFSGHQFPNYSSELNVNALLLGDSALYLCASSLGGTASGNTIYFGEGSWLTVV.

The chain couples TRBV5-5 to TRBJ2-6, with TRBD1 identical over 7 bases. The CDR3 extends over 20 amino acids. CDR1 and CDR2 (germline): SGHKS, YYEKEE (reference sequence). V lost 1 base and J lost 8; bases outside the gene matches: 21. CDR3: CASSLSKADRRQRRTNVLTF. The DNA of the CDR3 is TGTGCCAGCAGCTTGTCAAAGGCGGACAGGCGGCAAAGGAGGACCAACGTCCTGACTTTC.

This rearrangement joins TRBV19 to TRBJ2-2; tentatively, D is TRBD2 (5 bases). The CDR3 contains 17 residues. The germline V gene has CDR1 LNHDA and CDR2 SQIVND (reference sequence). V was trimmed by 6 bases and J by 3 bases, leaving 20 bases between them. CDR3 protein: CASRRNSVGWDTGELFF. The DNA of the CDR3 is TGTGCCAGTAGAAGGAATAGCGTTGGGTGGGACACCGGGGAGCTGTTTTTT. Full variable domain (missing parts from reference TRBV19 and TRBJ2-2): DGGITQSPKYLFRKEGQNVTLSCEQNLNHDAMYWYRQDPGQGLRLIYYSQIVNDFQKGDIAEGYSVSREKKESFPLTVTSAQKNPTAFYLCASRRNSVGWDTGELFFGEGSRLTVL.

This rearrangement joins TRBV2 to TRBJ1-4; 7 bases align to TRBD1. Germline V CDR1 and CDR2: SNHLY, FYNNEI. This CDR3 is 13 amino acids long. Trimming took 7 bases from V and 7 from J; bases not matched to a gene: 6. In nucleotides, the CDR3 is TGTGCCAGCAACCGACAGGGAGGTGAAAAACTGTTTTTT. Translating gives CASNRQGGEKLFF. Using reference TRBV2 and TRBJ1-4 for the parts outside the CDR3, the full variable domain is EPEVTQTPSHQVTQMGQEVILRCVPISNHLYFYWYRQILGQKVEFLVSFYNNEISEKSEIFDDQFSVERPDGSNFTLKIRSTKLEDSAMYFCASNRQGGEKLFFGSGTQLSVL.

The rearrangement links TRBV28 to TRBJ1-3, with 9 bases identical to TRBD1. There are 15 residues in the CDR3. J lost 3 bases, V lost 6 bases, and 6 bases had no gene match. CDR1 MDHEN and CDR2 SYDVKM come from the germline V gene. This chain's CDR3 is CASSWDREGGNTIYF. CDR3 coding DNA: TGTGCCAGCAGCTGGGACAGGGAAGGTGGAAACACCATATATTTT.

The table lists this clone with a count of one. The V gene is TRBV2, the J gene TRBJ1-1; 7 nucleotides line up with TRBD1. The CDR3 consists of 13 residues. With 5 bases clipped from V and 1 base from J, the junction kept 1 base outside the gene matches. CDR1 is SNHLY and CDR2 is FYNNEI in the germline V gene. This CDR3 reads CASSRQGNTEAFF. CDR3 coding DNA: TGTGCCAGCAGTCGACAGGGGAACACTGAAGCTTTCTTT.

The V gene is TRBV6-5, the J gene TRBJ2-1, with 8 bases that match TRBD2. Trimming cost V 8 bases and J 9 bases; bases outside gene matches: 12. This CDR3 is 14 amino acids long. The germline gives CDR1 MNHEY, CDR2 SVGAGI. CDR3 nucleotides: TGTGCCAGCCGGCTTCGCGGGGGGCCCCTTGAGCAGTTCTTC. Translation gives CASRLRGGPLEQFF.